These T cell receptor beta chains were read from a single sample in a study of blood T cell repertoires in COVID-19. Measured with immunoSEQ multiplex PCR; TCRdb has only the in-frame clones, and not every one. The table shows 250,000 to 300,000 clones, with 87% occurring only once. The sequenced sample consisted of peripheral blood. The source is a woman aged 45-65 years who had recovered from COVID-19. The CDR3 runs from the conserved cysteine through the conserved F or W. The D gene is left open where the match is weak.

J gene | D gene | V gene | CDR3 protein
TRBJ2-7 | . | TRBV5-6 | CASNDGVLHEQYF
TRBJ2-2 | TRBD1 | TRBV7-3 | CASSWRTGGTGELFF
TRBJ2-7 | TRBD1 | TRBV2 | CASSLRQGYEQYF
TRBJ1-2 | . | TRBV6-1 | CASSEWLKGYTF
TRBJ2-7 | . | TRBV6-6 | CASSYRSEDYEQYF
TRBJ1-1 | . | TRBV30 | CAWSEKGPNTEAFF
TRBJ1-6 | TRBD1 | TRBV7-9 | CASSPDRSRLVGSPLHF
TRBJ1-1 | TRBD1 | TRBV28 | CASSTPGQGITEAFF
TRBJ2-1 | TRBD2 | TRBV14 | CASSPAAGGGNEQFF
TRBJ2-4 | . | TRBV2 | CASRSRDIQYF
TRBJ2-7 | TRBD2 | TRBV4-1 | CASSRGLEADEQYF
TRBJ1-2 | . | TRBV9 | CASSAAAGYGYTF
TRBJ2-1 | TRBD1 | TRBV7-9 | CASSPWTGGWTEQFF
TRBJ1-6 | TRBD1 | TRBV10-3 | CAISLGDSLNSPLHF
TRBJ2-2 | TRBD1 | TRBV28 | CASSLLGTAKAGELFF
TRBJ1-2 | TRBD1 | TRBV5-6 | CASSLPTGIYGYTF
TRBJ1-1 | . | TRBV5-1 | CASSLDGVSRFVVNTEAFF
TRBJ1-5 | TRBD1 | TRBV6-1 | CASSIGTVSQPQHF
TRBJ1-2 | . | TRBV20-1 | CSANENRLSGYTF
TRBJ1-2 | . | TRBV5-4 | CASSLATGIGYGYTF
TRBJ2-1 | . | TRBV5-4 | CASSQGREQFF
TRBJ1-6 | . | TRBV4-3 | CASSQEVSDNSPLHF
TRBJ2-3 | TRBD2 | TRBV5-6 | CASSLKAGVTDTQYF
TRBJ2-1 | . | TRBV7-2 | CASSLDSYNEQFF
TRBJ2-7 | TRBD2 | TRBV9 | CASSETSGSSGEQYF
TRBJ2-1 | TRBD2 | TRBV4-2 | CASRVAGGPYNEQFF
TRBJ2-3 | TRBD2 | TRBV9 | CASSGGTSGLTDTQYF
TRBJ2-6 | . | TRBV27 | CASSLLQPHSGANVLTF
TRBJ2-1 | . | TRBV7-2 | CASSPTRNEQFF
TRBJ2-3 | TRBD2 | TRBV3-1/TRBV3-2 | CASSRQSGGTIPGTQYF
TRBJ2-2 | TRBD2 | TRBV6-5 | CASSSPGLGITGELFF
TRBJ2-1 | . | TRBV29-1 | CSVPPKYNEQFF
TRBJ2-1 | TRBD2 | TRBV19 | CASSMRSGGAFYEQFF
TRBJ2-2 | . | TRBV21-1 | CASSMTGNTGELFF
TRBJ1-1 | TRBD1 | TRBV25-1 | CASSEPQGTGETEAFF
TRBJ1-6 | TRBD1 | TRBV9 | CASSVTGQYNSPLHF
TRBJ1-2 | . | TRBV4-3 | CASSQDRGLGGYTF
TRBJ1-1 | . | TRBV6-1 | CASSEFPGVTEAFF
TRBJ2-7 | . | TRBV10-3 | CASGQRDTSYEQYF
TRBJ1-1 | . | TRBV28 | CASSLGQGLLLNTEAFF
TRBJ1-6 | . | TRBV30 | CAWTNGQDSPLHF
TRBJ2-1 | . | TRBV6-4 | CASSQGDEQFF
TRBJ1-6 | . | TRBV28 | CASSFLSSYNSPLHF
TRBJ1-1 | . | TRBV30 | CAWSAQGNTEAFF
TRBJ1-1 | . | TRBV5-1 | CASSFRVGTEAFF
TRBJ2-5 | TRBD2 | TRBV4-1 | CASSHSSGGSRQETQYF
TRBJ2-7 | . | TRBV5-6 | CASSLHREWSYEQYF
TRBJ2-5 | TRBD2 | TRBV9 | CASSSLAGEGETQYF
TRBJ2-1 | . | TRBV11-2 | CASNLGRQGRGWNEQFF
TRBJ2-5 | . | TRBV2 | CASSEIATRQETQYF
TRBJ2-1 | . | TRBV19 | CASGGQYNEQFF
TRBJ1-4 | . | TRBV5-1 | CASSWGLNEKLFF
TRBJ1-6 | TRBD1 | TRBV19 | CASSNQGANSPLHF
TRBJ2-1 | . | TRBV5-1 | CASSPQGNSYNEQFF